The 18 T cell receptor beta chains reported below all come from one sample, sequenced in a study of T cell changes during pregnancy in multiple sclerosis. The data were produced by immunoSEQ multiplex PCR, yet TCRdb's version contains in-frame clones alone and is incomplete. The sample contains 50,000 to 70,000 clones, roughly 89% of which appear only once. The input for sequencing was peripheral blood, taken in the second trimester of pregnancy. The receptor set was obtained from a female donor with multiple sclerosis, enrolled in a pregnancy study.

The chain has TRBV18 and TRBJ2-3; D unresolved. Germline-derived CDR1 and CDR2 are KGHSH and LQKENI. The CDR3 totals 12 residues. V lost 4 bases to trimming and J lost 4 bases, with 6 bases between them. CDR3 DNA sequence: TGTGCCAGCTCACAAGAGGCAGATACGCAGTATTTT. Its protein product is CASSQEADTQYF.

V usage is TRBV27 and J usage is TRBJ1-4, with 8 bases identical to TRBD1. There are 18 residues in the CDR3. Losses at the gene ends were 2 bases for V and 3 bases for J; bases not matched to a gene: 11. The germline gives CDR1 MNHEY, CDR2 SMNVEV (reference sequence). This CDR3 reads CASSLLAGGLVANEKLFF. The CDR3 DNA is TGTGCCAGCAGTTTACTGGCAGGGGGCTTAGTGGCTAATGAAAAACTGTTTTTT.

The chain employs TRBV6-6 and TRBJ1-4; 9 positions agree with TRBD1. The V gene end was trimmed by 8 bases and the J gene end by 3 bases; junction bases not matched to a gene: 10. This CDR3 has 16 amino acids. CDR1 is MNHNY and CDR2 is SVGAGI in the germline V gene (reference sequence). The CDR3 bases are TGTGCCAGCGGATACGTACAGGGGGCATCTAATGAAAAACTGTTTTTT. Protein: CASGYVQGASNEKLFF.

V and J are TRBV7-9 and TRBJ2-7; 8 positions agree with TRBD1. CDR3 length: 18 amino acids. Unmatched junction bases numbered 13, after V lost 1 base and J lost 2 bases. Germline V gene lookup returns CDR1 SEHNR and CDR2 FQNEAQ (reference sequence). CDR3 bases: TGTGCCAGCAGCTTAGGTCTTGACCCGCGGGACAGGACCTACGAGCAGTACTTC. Its translation is CASSLGLDPRDRTYEQYF.

This chain uses TRBV6-5 with TRBJ2-1; TRBD1 matches 7 bases. Germline V gene data show CDR1 as MNHEY and CDR2 as SVGAGI. The V segment lost 2 bases and the J segment 4 bases; nucleotides outside the gene matches: 5. The CDR3 totals 15 residues. The CDR3 DNA reads as TGTGCCAGCAGTTACACCGGGACAGCGTACAATGAGCAGTTCTTC. Translated: CASSYTGTAYNEQFF.

The chain links TRBV18 to TRBJ1-5; D is unresolved. Deletions cut 4 bases from V and 3 bases from J, with 13 bases between. Germline CDR1 KGHSH, CDR2 LQKENI. The CDR3 extends over 15 amino acids. CDR3 sequence: CASSHMTLDNQPQHF. For the CDR3, the DNA is TGTGCCAGCTCACATATGACCCTAGACAATCAGCCCCAGCATTTT.

The chain carries TRBV6-5 and TRBJ2-1, with 8 positions matching TRBD2. Germline V gene lookup returns CDR1 MNHEY and CDR2 SVGAGI. The CDR3 has 11 amino acids. V was clipped by 7 bases and J by 9 bases; unmatched bases: 2. The CDR3 DNA reads as TGTGCCAGCACCCGGGAGGGTGAGCAGTTCTTC. Translation gives CASTREGEQFF.

V and J are TRBV29-1 and TRBJ1-1, with D maybe TRBD1 (6 bases). CDR1 SQVTM and CDR2 ANQGSEA come from the germline V gene. The CDR3 runs 14 residues. V was pared by 5 bases and J by 8 bases, with 21 bases between. The CDR3 reads CSVLMEMGATEAFF. For the CDR3, the DNA is TGCAGCGTTTTAATGGAGATGGGGGCGACGGAAGCTTTCTTT.

The chain uses TRBV23-1 and TRBJ2-7, with 13 positions matching TRBD2. TRBV23-1 is recorded as an ORF, its role being uncertain. The CDR3 is 18 amino acids. J gave up 5 bases and V 0 bases, and 10 bases lay outside the gene matches. CDR3 protein: CASSQSTSGRRRDDEQYF. Here the CDR3 DNA reads TGCGCCAGCAGTCAATCGACTAGCGGGAGGCGGAGGGACGACGAGCAGTACTTC.

J is TRBJ1-4 and V is TRBV5-6; possible D gene TRBD1, 6 bases. From germline, CDR1 is SGHDT and CDR2 YYEEEE. CDR3 size: 14 residues. V dropped 1 base and J dropped 8 bases, with 12 bases sitting between them. CDR3 DNA: TGTGCCAGCAGCTTGAGCGGGGGGCGCGAAAAACTGTTTTTT. This codes for CASSLSGGREKLFF.

The chain uses TRBV30 and TRBJ1-2; D uncertain. Trimming pared 1 base from V and 8 bases from J, leaving 11 bases between. In germline, CDR1 is GTSNPN, CDR2 SVGIG (reference sequence). The CDR3 runs 12 residues. The CDR3 spells CAWSDQIGGYTF. CDR3 nucleotides: TGTGCCTGGAGTGATCAAATCGGGGGCTACACCTTC.

V gene TRBV10-3 combines with J gene TRBJ1-1; 8 nucleotides agree with TRBD1. The CDR3 runs 13 residues. CDR1 and CDR2 (germline): ENHRY, SYGVKD. V dropped 7 bases and J dropped 6; count of bases not matched to a gene: 7. The CDR3 DNA sequence: TGTGCCATCACCGCCGACAGGGGCGCTGAAGCTTTCTTT. Its translation is CAITADRGAEAFF.

A single count supports this clone. The rearrangement uses TRBV7-9 and TRBJ1-1; TRBD1 aligns across 7 bases. V was pared by 2 bases and J by 4 bases, with 7 bases of the junction left unmatched. The germline CDR1 and CDR2 sequences are SEHNR and FQNEAQ (reference sequence). The length of the CDR3 is 15 residues. CDR3 region: CASSLILGQFTEAFF. CDR3 nucleotide sequence: TGTGCCAGCAGCTTAATATTGGGACAGTTCACTGAAGCTTTCTTT.

The chain employs TRBV4-1 and TRBJ1-1; D ambiguous. The CDR3 sequence is 15 residues long. Per germline, CDR1 MGHRA and CDR2 YSYEKL. The ends were cut back, 3 bases at V and 4 bases at J, with 15 bases in the middle. Here the CDR3 reads CASSQGGFGTTEAFF. The DNA of the CDR3 is TGCGCCAGCAGCCAGGGAGGGTTTGGTACCACTGAAGCTTTCTTT.

The chain combines TRBV9 with TRBJ2-1; possible D gene TRBD2, 6 bases. CDR1 SGDLS and CDR2 YYNGEE come from the germline V gene. Trimming took off 3 bases at V and 7 bases at J, with 14 bases between the two ends. CDR3 length: 14 residues. CDR3 in amino acids: CASSGIGGINEQFF. The CDR3 bases are TGTGCCAGCAGCGGGATTGGGGGGATAAATGAGCAGTTCTTC.

The chain is built from TRBV2 and TRBJ2-1; maybe TRBD1 (6 bases). The CDR3 has 13 amino acids. With 6 bases removed from V and 10 bases from J, the gap between germline ends came to 16 bases. Looked up from germline, CDR1 is SNHLY and CDR2 is FYNNEI. The CDR3 loop is CASSYLQGSEQFF. Here the CDR3 DNA reads TGTGCCAGCAGCTATCTACAGGGAAGCGAGCAGTTCTTC.

This sequence joins TRBV18 and TRBJ2-5, with D maybe TRBD2 (5 bases). The V gene lost 6 bases and the J gene lost 3 bases, with 11 bases spanning the gap. Per the germline V gene, CDR1 is KGHSH and CDR2 is LQKENI. This CDR3 region has 13 residues. CDR3 residues: CASSLTGKETQYF. In nucleotides, the CDR3 is TGTGCCAGCTCTCTCACGGGGAAAGAGACCCAGTACTTC.

This rearrangement joins TRBV2 to TRBJ1-2, with TRBD1 matching 9 bases. The CDR3 has 13 residues. Germline lookup yields CDR1 SNHLY and CDR2 FYNNEI. Trimming removed 6 bases from V and 7 bases from J; junction bases left unmatched: 6. The CDR3 coding sequence is TGTGCCAGCAGGCGGGACAGGGAGGTTGGCTACACCTTC. Its protein is CASRRDREVGYTF.